Presented here are 14 T cell receptor beta chains from one specimen sequenced in a study of beta chain features in type 1 diabetes. Study results and caveats: In every one of the four CD4+ subsets, TCRB CDR3s were moderately but significantly shorter in Type 1 diabetes patients.

These receptors lack a known antigen. The sequenced template was cDNA made from the entire isolated RNA. Measured with immunoSEQ multiplex PCR; TCRdb has only the in-frame clones, and not every one. Among roughly 240,000 clones, approximately 25% were seen once, and the ten largest hold 0.012%. The sample taken for sequencing was naive CD4+ T cells from blood. The receptors here all came from a woman in her twenties or thirties with type 1 diabetes.

Points on this clone: The same CDR3 also results from other DNA sequences found in this sample. The chain combines TRBV30 with TRBJ1-5; D call uncertain. Between the trimmed V and J ends, which lost 2 bases and 0 bases, there was a span of 5 bases. The CDR3 contains 13 residues. Germline V gene sequence: CDR1 GTSNPN, CDR2 SVGIG (reference sequence). CDR3 loop: CAWSRDSNQPQHF. The CDR3 DNA sequence: TGTGCCTGGAGTCGGGATAGCAATCAGCCCCAGCATTTT. The variable domain in full, with the rest retrieved from reference TRBV30 and TRBJ1-5, is SQTIHQWPATLVQPVGSPLSLECTVEGTSNPNLYWYRQAAGRGLQLLFYSVGIGQISSEVPQNLSASRPQDRQFILSSKKLLLSDSGFYLCAWSRDSNQPQHFGDGTRLSIL.

In this sample, this clone turned up a few times. This sequence joins TRBV28 and TRBJ1-2; TRBD1 aligns across 8 bases. The CDR3 totals 15 residues. Trimming cost V 0 bases and J 2 bases; bases outside gene matches: 2. Germline values: CDR1 MDHEN, CDR2 SYDVKM. The CDR3 DNA follows: TGTGCCAGCAGTTTATGGCACAGGGGGAACTATGGCTACACCTTC. The encoded protein is CASSLWHRGNYGYTF.

The V gene is TRBV30, the J gene TRBJ2-7, with D possibly being TRBD2 (6 bases). Germline loops: CDR1 GTSNPN, CDR2 SVGIG (reference sequence). The length of the CDR3 is 16 residues. Trimming removed 0 bases from V and 0 bases from J, with 15 bases in between. The chain's CDR3 is CAWSVDPGTGSYEQYF. The CDR3 coding sequence is TGTGCCTGGAGTGTGGATCCCGGGACTGGCTCCTACGAGCAGTACTTC.

J is TRBJ1-3 and V is TRBV27; D remains unclear. V lost 2 bases and J lost 0, with 17 bases in between. The CDR3 is 18 residues long. Germline V lookup: CDR1 MNHEY, CDR2 SMNVEV (reference sequence). The CDR3 DNA reads TGTGCCAGCAGTTTAGCGTGGAGGGCTGGGAGCTCTGGAAACACCATATATTTT. This codes for CASSLAWRAGSSGNTIYF.

V gene TRBV4-2 combines with J gene TRBJ2-1, with TRBD2 identical over 11 bases. Trimming at V came to 0 bases and at J to 3 bases, leaving 4 bases not matched to a gene. Germline V lookup: CDR1 LGHNA, CDR2 YNFKEQ. The length of the CDR3 is 17 residues. CDR3 DNA sequence: TGTGCCAGCAGCCAAGATTCCCTAGCGGGAGGCTACAATGAGCAGTTCTTC. Its protein is CASSQDSLAGGYNEQFF.

The chain is built from TRBV15 and TRBJ2-7, with a possible D match to TRBD2 (5 bases). The V gene's germline CDR1 is LNHNV and CDR2 YYDKDF (reference sequence). There are 12 residues in the CDR3. Trimming left V 1 base short and J 7 bases short, with 8 bases between. The CDR3 DNA is TGTGCCACCAGCAGAGCGGGAAATGAGCAGTACTTC. This sequence encodes CATSRAGNEQYF. Looking up the rest from reference TRBV15 and TRBJ2-7 gives the full variable domain: DAMVIQNPRYQVTQFGKPVTLSCSQTLNHNVMYWYQQKSSQAPKLLFHYYDKDFNNEADTPDNFQSRRPNTSFCFLDIRSPGLGDTAMYLCATSRAGNEQYFGPGTRLTVT.

This clone came up a few times. The rearrangement joins TRBV30 to TRBJ2-1; the match to TRBD2 covers 11 bases. Germline V gives CDR1 GTSNPN, CDR2 SVGIG (reference sequence). The length of the CDR3 is 14 residues. Trimming cost V 5 bases and J 5 bases; bases outside gene matches: 5. As DNA, the CDR3 is TGTGCCTGGGATAGCGGGAGGGCCCACAATGAGCAGTTCTTC. Translation: CAWDSGRAHNEQFF.

The V call is TRBV6-6, the J call TRBJ1-1; tentatively, D is TRBD1 (5 bases). This CDR3 contains 14 residues. Germline loops: CDR1 MNHNY, CDR2 SVGAGI (reference sequence). V shed 5 bases and J shed 1 base, with 11 bases lying between them. CDR3 in DNA: TGTGCCAGCAGTGGCCTAACAGGGAACACTGAAGCTTTCTTT. Protein: CASSGLTGNTEAFF.

This clone was counted a few times. This chain uses TRBV5-1 with TRBJ2-1, with TRBD1 matching 12 bases. Germline assignment: CDR1 SGHRS and CDR2 YFSETQ. Trimming removed 2 bases from V and 1 base from J; junction bases left unmatched: 4. This CDR3 comprises 17 residues. CDR3 nucleotide sequence: TGCGCCAGCAGCTTTAGGGGACAGGGGGCTTCCTACAATGAGCAGTTCTTC. Its protein product is CASSFRGQGASYNEQFF.

The CDR3 region has the DNA TGTGCCAGCAGCGTAGGAGGGTCCTTCGGTCAGCCCCAGCATTTT. Translating it yields CASSVGGSFGQPQHF. The chain links TRBV9 to TRBJ1-5; D remains unclear. V was cut by 0 bases and J by 6 bases, with 13 bases left in between. CDR3 length equals 15 residues. The germline V gene encodes CDR1 SGDLS and CDR2 YYNGEE.

CDR3 sequence (DNA): TGTGCCAGCAGTTCCGGGACAGTGTTCTACGAGCAGTACTTC. Residues: CASSSGTVFYEQYF. The chain uses TRBV28 and TRBJ2-7, with 7 bases aligning to TRBD1. CDR3 size: 14 residues. With V trimmed by 4 bases and J by 3 bases, 6 bases remained unmatched. CDR1 is MDHEN and CDR2 is SYDVKM in the germline V gene.

CDR3 DNA: TGTGCCAGCAGTTTAGAGGCTCGTCGGGATACGCAGTATTTT. It codes for CASSLEARRDTQYF. The genes are TRBV27 and TRBJ2-3; D call uncertain. CDR1 is MNHEY, CDR2 SMNVEV, per germline (reference sequence). The V gene lost 2 bases and the J gene lost 6 bases, with 12 bases spanning the gap. CDR3 size: 14 residues.

This clone appeared a few times. The chain links TRBV9 to TRBJ2-7; 12 bases are shared with TRBD2. V lost 4 bases to trimming and J lost 6 bases; unmatched junction nucleotides: 5. The CDR3 contains 14 residues. Germline V gene data show CDR1 as SGDLS and CDR2 as YYNGEE. The CDR3 DNA is TGTGCCAGCAGCCCGACTAGCGGGAGTGGCGAGCAGTACTTC. This encodes CASSPTSGSGEQYF.

This sequence joins TRBV11-2 and TRBJ1-1; D unclear. Trimming removed 2 bases from V and 7 bases from J, with 11 bases in between. The CDR3 length is 13 residues. CDR1 and CDR2 from the germline V gene are SGHAT and FQNNGV. For the CDR3, the DNA is TGTGCCAGCAGCTTAAAGGTGGAGGTTGAAGCTTTCTTT. The encoded protein is CASSLKVEVEAFF.